Listed below are T cell receptor beta chains from one sample, sequenced in a study of regulatory T cells in long-lasting Graves disease. One entry per CDR3 protein results from TCRdb running MiXCR on the multiplex PCR reads. Of 520,000 or so distinct CDR3 sequences listed, about 11% are singletons. These sequences were also reported in another study, on T cells in Graves' hyperthyroidism and ophthalmopathy.

The source was peripheral blood mononuclear cells (PBMCs), collected at new diagnosis, from a patient treated with antithyroid drugs. The receptor source for this set is a woman in her 30s with Graves disease. Both conserved end residues are part of each CDR3. D genes are given only for firm matches. Part of the rows lack a size; the others show once, few, many or a class for expanded clones.

>13|.|TRBV28|many|TRBJ1-6
CASSSGSPPPLHF
TGTGCCAGCAGTTCCGGGTCTCCGCCACCCCTCCACTTT
>13|TRBD1|TRBV28|many|TRBJ1-4
CASLDRGREKLFF
TGTGCCAGTCTCGACAGGGGGAGAGAAAAACTGTTTTTT
>14|.|TRBV3-1|few|TRBJ2-3
CASSQLTERDTQYF
TGTGCCAGCAGCCAACTGACAGAGAGGGATACGCAGTATTTT
>14|.|TRBV29-1|.|TRBJ2-5
CSVDRPGFQETQHF
TGCAGCGTTGATAGACCGGGGTTCCAAGAGACCCAGCACTTC
>16|.|TRBV7-9|many|TRBJ2-2
CASSHQSPRNTGELFF
TGTGCCAGCAGCCACCAATCCCCCAGGAACACCGGGGAGCTGTTTTTT
>15|TRBD1|TRBV14|many|TRBJ2-7
CASSRGQGAAYEQYF
TGTGCCAGCAGCCGGGGACAGGGGGCTGCGTACGAGCAGTACTTC
>16|TRBD1|TRBV9|many|TRBJ1-1
CASSLGLTGGEYEAFF
TGTGCCAGCAGCCTAGGCCTTACAGGGGGCGAGTATGAAGCTTTCTTT
>12|.|TRBV27|many|TRBJ2-3
CASIGFTDTQYF
TGTGCCAGCATCGGCTTTACAGATACGCAGTATTTT
>15|.|TRBV18|.|TRBJ1-2
CASSPSTAGDYGYTF
TGTGCCAGCTCACCAAGCACGGCCGGGGACTATGGCTACACCTTC
>13|.|TRBV27|many|TRBJ2-3
CASSLGLLPTQYF
TGTGCCAGCAGTTTAGGACTCCTTCCTACGCAGTATTTT
>15|.|TRBV28|.|TRBJ1-3
CASSPTGTPGNTIYF
TGTGCCAGCAGCCCAACGGGGACACCTGGAAACACCATATATTTT
>16|.|TRBV5-1|many|TRBJ2-3
CASSPLGTPRTDTQYF
TGCGCCAGCAGCCCTCTCGGGACACCCCGCACAGATACGCAGTATTTT
>17|.|TRBV7-2|many|TRBJ1-5
CASSLGPGRAGNQPQHF
TGTGCCAGCAGCTTAGGGCCTGGACGGGCAGGCAATCAGCCCCAGCATTTT
>15|.|TRBV25-1|.|TRBJ1-4
CASSDFGQGFEKLFF
TGTGCCAGCAGTGACTTTGGGCAGGGTTTTGAAAAACTGTTTTTT
>18|TRBD2|TRBV7-2|many|TRBJ2-1
CASSLEGLAGGPGNEQFF
TGTGCCAGCAGCTTAGAGGGACTAGCGGGAGGGCCGGGTAATGAGCAGTTCTTC
>17|.|TRBV5-1|.|TRBJ2-4
CASSRTTQGSYKNIQYF
TGCGCCAGCAGCCGGACCACTCAGGGGTCTTACAAAAACATTCAGTACTTC
>21|.|TRBV11-2|many|TRBJ2-1
CASSLDRGLTFTWGEGNEQFF
TGTGCCAGCAGCTTAGATAGAGGGTTGACATTTACATGGGGTGAGGGCAATGAGCAGTTCTTC
>14|.|TRBV6-4|many|TRBJ2-7
CASSESADGYEQYF
TGTGCCAGCAGTGAAAGCGCAGACGGCTACGAGCAGTACTTC
>14|.|TRBV19|few|TRBJ2-7
CASSIRLGVYEQYF
TGTGCCAGTAGTATACGGTTGGGGGTTTACGAGCAGTACTTC
>14|.|TRBV5-1|.|TRBJ2-1
CASSARRSYNEHFF
TGCGCCAGCAGCGCGCGACGGTCCTACAATGAGCACTTCTTC
>16|.|TRBV5-8|.|TRBJ1-1
CASSLSRQRMNTEAFF
TGTGCCAGCAGCTTGAGTAGACAAAGGATGAACACTGAAGCTTTCTTT
>15|TRBD1|TRBV6-2/TRBV6-3|.|TRBJ2-3
CASSDFVGGTGTQYF
TGTGCCAGCAGTGATTTTGTTGGCGGGACAGGGACGCAGTATTTT
>15|TRBD2|TRBV9|few|TRBJ2-2
CASNPWGGNTGELFF
TGTGCCAGCAATCCGTGGGGGGGAAACACCGGGGAGCTGTTTTTT
>15|.|TRBV30|many|TRBJ1-1
CAWRAHGGWNTEAFF
TGTGCCTGGAGAGCCCACGGAGGGTGGAACACTGAAGCTTTCTTT
>15|.|TRBV6-9|few|TRBJ2-7
CASSYSVPPAYEQYF
TGTGCCAGCAGTTACTCCGTGCCCCCCGCCTACGAGCAGTACTTC
>12|.|TRBV6-1|many|TRBJ2-3
CASTSPGNTQYF
TGTGCCAGCACCTCACCGGGAAATACGCAGTATTTT
>20|TRBD2|TRBV5-1|many|TRBJ2-1
CASSPLWSSTSGRNSDEQFF
TGCGCCAGCAGCCCCCTATGGTCCTCGACTAGCGGGAGAAATTCGGATGAGCAGTTCTTC
>17|.|TRBV19|.|TRBJ1-3
CASSIFVKQGSGNTIYF
TGTGCCAGTAGTATCTTCGTTAAGCAGGGATCTGGAAACACCATATATTTT
>14|.|TRBV2|.|TRBJ2-1
CASSVRQAGDEQFF
TGTGCCAGCAGTGTAAGGCAGGCTGGGGATGAGCAGTTCTTC
>12|.|TRBV6-5|many|TRBJ1-1
CASSLSGSEAFF
TGTGCCAGCAGTTTGTCCGGATCTGAAGCTTTCTTT
>15|.|TRBV4-3|many|TRBJ2-1
CASSLTRIPYNEQFF
TGCGCCAGCAGCCTCACCAGGATACCCTACAATGAGCAGTTCTTC
>17|TRBD2|TRBV3-1|.|TRBJ2-1
CASSQDRLAGSYNEQFF
TGTGCCAGCAGCCAAGATCGACTAGCGGGGTCCTACAATGAGCAGTTCTTC
>17|.|TRBV28|many|TRBJ2-7
CASSLSVVGQGGYEQYF
TGTGCCAGCAGTTTATCGGTTGTCGGACAGGGAGGGTACGAGCAGTACTTC
>16|TRBD2|TRBV7-2|many|TRBJ2-1
CASSFQAGEIYNEQFF
TGTGCCAGCAGCTTCCAAGCGGGAGAGATCTACAATGAGCAGTTCTTC
>15|.|TRBV3-1|few|TRBJ1-4
CASSQDDRTNEKLFF
TGTGCCAGCAGCCAGGATGACAGGACGAATGAAAAACTGTTTTTT
>16|.|TRBV29-1|many|TRBJ2-5
CSGRWGFRGGGETQYF
TGCAGCGGCCGATGGGGGTTTCGGGGAGGGGGAGAGACCCAGTACTTC
>15|.|TRBV28|many|TRBJ1-5
CASSWGGDSNQPQHF
TGTGCCAGCAGTTGGGGGGGGGATAGCAATCAGCCCCAGCATTTT
>14|.|TRBV11-2|many|TRBJ2-3
CASSLIVLGDTQYF
TGTGCCAGCAGCTTAATAGTACTCGGAGATACGCAGTATTTT
>15|.|TRBV9|.|TRBJ2-2
CASSGHGNGPGELFF
TGTGCCAGCAGCGGCCACGGGAACGGACCCGGGGAGCTGTTTTTT
>14|.|TRBV3-1|many|TRBJ2-1
CASSQDAGYNEQFF
TGTGCCAGCAGCCAAGACGCCGGCTACAATGAGCAGTTCTTC
>14|.|TRBV3-1|many|TRBJ1-2
CASSQGTPPDGYTF
TGTGCCAGCAGCCAAGGAACCCCTCCGGATGGCTACACCTTC
>18|.|TRBV4-1|few|TRBJ1-1
CASSRAMFLGRLNTEAFF
TGCGCCAGCAGCCGAGCTATGTTCTTAGGGCGGTTGAACACTGAAGCTTTCTTT
>13|.|TRBV11-2|many|TRBJ2-2
CASSPPATGELFF
TGTGCCAGCAGCCCCCCCGCCACCGGGGAGCTGTTTTTT
>16|.|TRBV28|many|TRBJ1-1
CASRRLPKTGNTEAFF
TGTGCCAGCAGACGATTACCCAAGACGGGTAACACTGAAGCTTTCTTT
>15|.|TRBV6-2/TRBV6-3|many|TRBJ1-3
CASSEKGHPGNTIYF
TGTGCCAGCAGTGAAAAGGGCCATCCTGGAAACACCATATATTTT
>12|TRBD2|TRBV29-1|many|TRBJ2-1
CSVSGSWDEQFF
TGCAGCGTTAGCGGGAGTTGGGATGAGCAGTTCTTC
>11|.|TRBV28|many|TRBJ1-5
CASSYGGSQHF
TGTGCCAGCAGTTATGGGGGTTCCCAGCATTTT
>13|.|TRBV6-5|many|TRBJ1-4
CASSYVPPEKLFF
TGTGCCAGCAGTTACGTCCCGCCTGAAAAACTGTTTTTT
>17|.|TRBV6-9|many|TRBJ2-7
CASSYSRWEGGFYEQYF
TGTGCCAGCAGTTACTCTCGGTGGGAAGGAGGTTTCTACGAGCAGTACTTC
>15|TRBD2|TRBV10-3|many|TRBJ2-7
CAISRDSGREYEQYF
TGTGCCATCAGTAGGGATAGCGGGAGGGAATACGAGCAGTACTTC
>19|.|TRBV7-2|many|TRBJ2-1
CASSLRRSSAGSSYNEQFF
TGTGCCAGCAGCTTAAGGCGCTCGTCCGCAGGGAGCTCCTACAATGAGCAGTTCTTC
>16|.|TRBV27|.|TRBJ1-5
CASSLSTPPSNQPQHF
TGTGCCAGCAGTTTATCAACGCCCCCCTCCAATCAGCCCCAGCATTTT
>16|.|TRBV5-1|few|TRBJ2-2
CASSLVAGPLRGELFF
TGCGCCAGCAGCTTGGTTGCAGGCCCACTCCGGGGGGAGCTGTTTTTT
>12|TRBD2|TRBV20-1|.|TRBJ2-1
CSAASGDNEQFF
TGCAGTGCTGCTAGCGGGGACAATGAGCAGTTCTTC
>14|.|TRBV12-3/TRBV12-4|many|TRBJ2-3
CASSKTGLTDTQYF
TGTGCCAGCAGTAAGACAGGCCTTACAGATACGCAGTATTTT
>17|TRBD1|TRBV27|few|TRBJ1-5
CASSQDLRQGHNQPQHF
TGTGCCAGCAGTCAGGACCTACGACAGGGACACAATCAGCCCCAGCATTTT
>14|.|TRBV6-2/TRBV6-3|many|TRBJ2-3
CASRTGSNSDTQYF
TGTGCCAGCAGGACCGGGAGTAACTCAGATACGCAGTATTTT